One and the same sample provided the 16 T cell receptor beta chains below, sequenced in a study of cytomegalovirus exposure and HLA in healthy donors. Both 60 Vbeta primers and 13 Jbeta primers went into the PCR. Profiled with immunoSEQ multiplex PCR; TCRdb holds only in-frame clones, not every one. The sample includes roughly 100,000 clones, roughly 79% of them seen just once. What was sequenced was PBMCs. The receptors originated from a woman between 40 and 50 years old in good health and CMV-seronegative.

The genes are TRBV6-6 and TRBJ1-5; D perhaps matches TRBD1 (6 bases). V lost 5 bases to trimming and J lost 4 bases, with 15 bases between them. The CDR3 loop spans 15 amino acids. Germline loops: CDR1 MNHNY, CDR2 SVGAGI (reference sequence). The CDR3 loop reads CASSVASDSNQPQHF. CDR3 nucleotides: TGTGCCAGCAGTGTAGCCTCGGACAGTAATCAGCCCCAGCATTTT.

This clone was seen more than once but under ten times. This sequence joins TRBV10-1 and TRBJ1-2; TRBD1 matches 9 bases. V lost 5 bases and J lost 4; bases outside the gene matches: 2. Germline V CDR1 and CDR2: WNHNN, SYGVQD (reference sequence). The length of the CDR3 is 13 residues. CDR3 bases: TGCGCCAGCAGTCCGGACAGGGGCTATGGCTACACCTTC. This sequence encodes CASSPDRGYGYTF.

The chain couples TRBV7-9 to TRBJ1-4; 12 bases align to TRBD1. Trimming at V came to 5 bases and at J to 8 bases, leaving 9 bases not matched to a gene. Germline lookup yields CDR1 SEHNR and CDR2 FQNEAQ (reference sequence). The CDR3 covers 16 residues. CDR3 bases: TGTGCCAGCAGCCGCGGGACAGGGGGCGTAGAAGAAAAACTGTTTTTT. Protein: CASSRGTGGVEEKLFF.

This rearrangement joins TRBV15 to TRBJ2-5; 9 bases match TRBD2. The trim removed 5 bases at V and 5 bases at J, leaving 6 bases unmatched. The CDR3 runs 14 residues. The V gene's germline CDR1 is LNHNV and CDR2 YYDKDF (reference sequence). The DNA of the CDR3 is TGTGCCACCAGCGGGTGGACTAGCGCGGAGACCCAGTACTTC. It is translated as CATSGWTSAETQYF.

The chain couples TRBV5-1 to TRBJ2-1; 11 positions agree with TRBD1. Trimming removed 4 bases from V and 0 bases from J; junction bases left unmatched: 3. Germline V CDR1 and CDR2: SGHRS, YFSETQ. This CDR3 contains 16 residues. The CDR3 region is CASSPGTGGSYNEQFF. DNA for the CDR3: TGCGCCAGCAGCCCCGGGACAGGGGGCTCCTACAATGAGCAGTTCTTC. Variable domain in full (rest from reference TRBV5-1 and TRBJ2-1): KAGVTQTPRYLIKTRGQQVTLSCSPISGHRSVSWYQQTPGQGLQFLFEYFSETQRNKGNFPGRFSGRQFSNSRSEMNVSTLELGDSALYLCASSPGTGGSYNEQFFGPGTRLTVL.

The rearrangement joins TRBV2 to TRBJ1-1, with D unresolved. The germline V gene has CDR1 SNHLY and CDR2 FYNNEI. CDR3 size: 14 residues. Trimming shortened V by 4 bases and J by 2 bases, and 11 bases separated the two germline ends. CDR3 sequence: CASSAAWANTEAFF. In DNA form, the CDR3 reads TGTGCCAGCAGTGCGGCGTGGGCTAACACTGAAGCTTTCTTT.

The chain couples TRBV23-1 to TRBJ1-5; possibly TRBD1 for D (6 bases). TRBV23-1 is marked as an open reading frame, function uncertain. V lost 2 bases to trimming and J lost 6 bases, with 14 bases between them. The CDR3 is 15 residues long. This CDR3 reads CASSQKTGGVQPQHF. The CDR3 nucleotides read TGCGCCAGCAGTCAAAAGACAGGTGGTGTTCAGCCCCAGCATTTT.

With regard to this clone: Distinct nucleotide sequences in the sample also encode this CDR3. This rearrangement joins TRBV7-9 to TRBJ1-5; TRBD1 agrees at 7 bases. The CDR3 totals 14 residues. Germline V lookup: CDR1 SEHNR, CDR2 FQNEAQ (reference sequence). V was pared by 4 bases and J by 4 bases, with 4 bases of the junction left unmatched. The CDR3 bases are TGTGCCAGCAGCTCGGGACAGCTGAATCAGCCCCAGCATTTT. It specifies CASSSGQLNQPQHF.

V is TRBV2 and J is TRBJ1-2; weak D call: TRBD1 (6 bases). The CDR3 contains 14 residues. CDR1 and CDR2 (germline): SNHLY, FYNNEI. V lost 4 bases and J 7 bases, leaving 16 bases between the germline ends. The CDR3 protein is CASSAVQGRSGYTF. The CDR3 DNA is TGTGCCAGCAGTGCGGTACAGGGCCGGAGTGGCTACACCTTC.

This chain joins TRBV30 and TRBJ1-6; D is undetermined. CDR1 GTSNPN and CDR2 SVGIG come from the germline V gene (reference sequence). V lost 1 base and J lost 6, with 16 bases in between. This CDR3 has 16 residues. CDR3 sequence reads: CAWSGSGRGSNSPLHF. DNA of the CDR3: TGTGCCTGGAGTGGGTCTGGGAGAGGGTCTAATTCACCCCTCCACTTT.

J is TRBJ1-1 and V is TRBV30, with 8 bases fitting TRBD1. The V segment lost 2 bases and the J segment 0 bases; nucleotides outside the gene matches: 8. This CDR3 has 16 residues. Germline V CDR1 and CDR2: GTSNPN, SVGIG (reference sequence). CDR3 coding DNA: TGTGCCTGGAGTCCTGGACAGGGCGGCATGAACACTGAAGCTTTCTTT. Residues: CAWSPGQGGMNTEAFF.

V usage is TRBV5-1 and J usage is TRBJ2-1, with 9 bases fitting TRBD2. Germline V gene lookup returns CDR1 SGHRS and CDR2 YFSETQ. The CDR3 runs to 15 residues. J gave up 3 bases and V 4 bases, and 5 bases lay outside the gene matches. The CDR3 sequence is CASSMLSGSYNEQFF. The CDR3 DNA follows: TGCGCCAGCAGCATGCTTAGCGGGAGCTACAATGAGCAGTTCTTC. The full variable domain, its missing parts supplied by reference TRBV5-1 and TRBJ2-1, is KAGVTQTPRYLIKTRGQQVTLSCSPISGHRSVSWYQQTPGQGLQFLFEYFSETQRNKGNFPGRFSGRQFSNSRSEMNVSTLELGDSALYLCASSMLSGSYNEQFFGPGTRLTVL.

This chain connects TRBV5-1 to TRBJ2-3, with D perhaps matching TRBD1 (5 bases). V lost 0 bases, J lost 1 base, and 12 bases lay in between. From germline, CDR1 is SGHRS and CDR2 YFSETQ. This CDR3 contains 16 residues. The CDR3 nucleotides are TGCGCCAGCAGCTTGGGTAGATGGGGCGGCACAGATACGCAGTATTTT. Translating it yields CASSLGRWGGTDTQYF.

The chain employs TRBV27 and TRBJ2-3; 7 nucleotides line up with TRBD2. The ends lost 7 bases at V and 4 bases at J; junction bases unmatched: 20. Germline V CDR1 and CDR2: MNHEY, SMNVEV (reference sequence). CDR3 size: 18 residues. The CDR3 is CASTNRPGRTRSPDTQYF. The CDR3 DNA follows: TGTGCCAGCACCAACAGGCCCGGGCGGACTAGAAGCCCAGATACGCAGTATTTT.

This chain joins TRBV5-4 and TRBJ2-2; 11 bases match TRBD2. Germline V gives CDR1 SGHNT, CDR2 YYREEE (reference sequence). The CDR3 length is 16 residues. V dropped 4 bases and J dropped 5; count of bases not matched to a gene: 7. The CDR3 here is CASSPIAGGHTGELFF. CDR3 nucleotide sequence: TGTGCCAGCAGCCCTATAGCGGGGGGGCATACCGGGGAGCTGTTTTTT.

This rearrangement joins TRBV19 to TRBJ2-5; TRBD2 is a possible D gene (5 bases). The CDR3 extends over 13 amino acids. The V gene's germline CDR1 is LNHDA and CDR2 SQIVND (reference sequence). Trimming shortened V by 9 bases and J by 2 bases, and 13 bases separated the two germline ends. CDR3: CASATGSQETQYF. The CDR3 DNA reads as TGTGCCAGCGCGACGGGGTCGCAAGAGACCCAGTACTTC.